This paragraph reports one T cell receptor beta chain. What it binds is not known. The data are from a study of PD-1 blockade in classical Hodgkin lymphoma. Study-level information: Every 2 weeks, patients got 3 mg/kg intravenous nivolumab. Study-wide findings and caveats: Lower baseline TCR diversity was reported for newly diagnosed patients than for healthy donors. By C4D1, CD4+ diversity increased significantly, especially in complete responders. Initiation of nivolumab under 1 year after ASCT led to exclusion of patients.

TCRdb's table, derived via immunoSEQ multiplex PCR, lists solely in-frame clones and lacks some. The sample includes some 16,000 clones, less than 80% seen only once; the top ten take roughly 7.6%. All patients relapsed after autologous stem cell transplantation, and brentuximab vedotin exposure varied. This TCR derives from a human donor with classical Hodgkin lymphoma. This sample comprised peripheral blood mononuclear cells (PBMCs), obtained before the second cycle of nivolumab.

CDR3 in amino acids: CASRSGTDYQETQYF. The CDR3, as DNA: TGTGCCAGCAGGTCCGGGACAGACTACCAAGAGACCCAGTACTTC. The genes are TRBV28 and TRBJ2-5, with 7 bases identical to TRBD1. J was trimmed by 0 bases and V by 6 bases; bases with no gene match: 7. This CDR3 has 15 amino acids. CDR1 MDHEN and CDR2 SYDVKM come from the germline V gene.